This TCR beta chain was sequenced for a study of cytomegalovirus exposure and HLA in healthy donors listed by TCRdb under 2017. Describing the broader study: An earlier analysis of approximately 590 of the donors reported roughly 300 Gb of sequence data and some 100 million unique TCR beta sequences from around 200 million T cells. Around 320 gigabases of sequencing data and approximately 85 million unique TCR sequences were included in an early release covering over 600 HLA-typed donors. Among the roughly 390 genotyped donors, around 79% belonged to the genetic ancestry cluster associated with self-reported Caucasian donors. The study was designed to test whether signatures of past pathogen exposure could be identified by cataloging public T cell receptors. Using immunosequencing, the study profiled T cell repertoires from 640 or so subjects and related those repertoires to cytomegalovirus serostatus. Besides the first cohort of around 670 subjects, a separate validation cohort made up of 120 different subjects was used. To predict cytomegalovirus infection status, the study combined high-throughput TCR immunosequencing, statistical association of individual TCRs with disease status, and machine learning. A later analysis re-examined previously published TCR beta repertoires from 500 to 700 donors and added high-resolution HLA genotyping to investigate patterns of TCR occurrence. Rather than drawing on any new phenotypic data, the later analysis identified candidate immune exposures from TCR beta sequences and the way those sequences occurred across donors. In an earlier analysis of about 590 of the donors, high-throughput TCR beta sequencing was used to judge whether each TCR beta V gene segment behaved as functional or pseudogenic. Alongside the repertoire data, information on donor age, sex, ethnicity and CMV serostatus was compiled. A later genetic analysis used genome-wide SNP genotypes for about 65% of the 666 donors, treating that subset as a discovery cohort. Every discovery cohort repertoire had been produced on one sequencing platform. Class I and class II HLA loci were covered by the typing at four-digit resolution. Typing coverage varied by locus: about 620-630 donors for A, B, C, DRB1 and DQB1; roughly 560 for DQA1; about 590 for DPA1; roughly 450 for DPB1. Several DR-DQ haplotypes were treated as single units for association and clustering because of strong linkage in the cohort. Among about 360 genotyped donors of the cohort, an average of roughly 240,000 unique TCR beta nucleotide sequences were sequenced per donor, about a sixth of them non-productive.

Beyond this particular receptor, the publication reports: In a later analysis, the rate of TCR association differed among HLA loci, with DRB1 alleles having the most associated TCRs and HLA-C alleles having the fewest. Linkage disequilibrium might explain the correlated functional status among segregating V segments, but an unknown experimental factor could not be excluded. A total of some 180 TCR beta chains were listed by the study as associated with cytomegalovirus. Assigning TCR associations to individual alleles was difficult when HLA alleles, especially DR and DQ, strongly co-occurred. According to a later analysis, most CMV-associated TCR beta chains appeared to be HLA-restricted, and the HLA associations seemed to be driven largely by CMV exposure. According to the authors, the approach could potentially be generalized to other disease states and immunological phenotypes. Because counts were too low, 15 to 20 rarely observed V segments, including chromosome 9 orphons, were excluded from the earlier analysis of 587 of the donors. Roughly uniform sequencing depth across donors was assumed in presence/absence analyses, although this assumption may not hold. Because HLA typing was missing for some donors at each locus, association tests included only the typed subset. A further reported finding was that TCR beta sequences accurately predicted the HLA-A and HLA-B alleles for most subjects in the first cohort. A later genetic analysis associated a missense DCLRE1C variant with V-gene and J-gene trimming of TCR beta chains, and an independent cohort replicated the association. In vitro tests confirmed that three of the cytomegalovirus-associated TCR beta chains recognize cytomegalovirus antigens. At a false discovery rate of 0.05, a later analysis linked about 16,000 TCR beta sequences to specific HLA alleles. An earlier analysis of 587 of the donors showed that most TCR beta V segments appeared in productive rearrangements either about 90% or about 30% of the time, which broadly matched IMGT annotations. A group of highly shared sequence variants was considered likely to be a technical artifact of the sequencing pipeline. Across donors, most TCR sequences were observed very rarely, whereas some public TCRs were present in many individuals. The classifier was reported to diagnose cytomegalovirus status with high specificity and sensitivity in both the original and validation cohorts. A later analysis reported that several top co-occurrence clusters appeared linked to parvovirus B19, influenza, CMV and Epstein-Barr virus. In a later genetic analysis, fewer N-insertions in productive TCRs were reported among donors in an Asian-associated ancestry cluster than the approximately 670-donor mean. In this cohort, only TCR beta chains were sequenced, and detectable features were limited by the absence of alpha or paired-chain data. Because the 87-base-pair reads could not distinguish some IMGT-functional V segments, including TRBV6-2 and TRBV6-3, those segments were excluded. In a later analysis, HLA-associated TCR beta chains showed more clonal expansion and lower generation probabilities than non-associated chains that were equally common. CMV serostatus was the only immune exposure information available for the cohort.

With respect to this clone: Its antigen has not been determined. No per-base quality is available; no much larger clone lies one base away.

Library creation used the immunoSEQ multiplex PCR assay. For the multiplex PCR, a mixture combining 60 forward primers for TCR Vbeta segments and 13 reverse primers for TCR Jbeta segments was used. The CDR3 region of rearranged TCR beta genes was amplified from genomic DNA by a multiplex PCR assay. On the Illumina HiSeq System, the amplified TCR beta libraries were sequenced as 87-base-pair reads. Per the source publication's procedure: A later analysis tallied 75 million to 95 million unique TCR beta chains across the 550 to 850 repertoires, and around 12 million of those chains were shared by two or more donors. To remove PCR and sequencing errors, raw reads were error-corrected and collapsed into unique sequences using a nearest-neighbor algorithm that merged closely related sequences. V, D and J gene segments were assigned by aligning CDR3 sequences to IMGT reference sequences. For a sequence to be retained, a match of at least six nucleotides was required to both a V gene segment and a J gene segment. A rearrangement counted as productive if the CDR3 had no stop codons and remained in frame with V and J, and every other rearrangement counted as non-productive. CDR3 was defined according to IMGT convention as the region running from the second conserved V-encoded cysteine to the conserved J-encoded phenylalanine. The earlier analysis of 500 to 650 of the donors excluded any sequence lacking an unambiguous match to a single V gene segment. In an earlier analysis of some 590 of the donors, a V segment was called functional when productive rearrangements were above 56.7%, and segregating when the standard deviation between donors exceeded 5%. A statistical classification framework was developed to diagnose cytomegalovirus status using the catalog of TCR beta chain sequences. V and J gene assignment, in a later analysis, came from comparing TCR nucleotide sequences with IMGT/GENE-DB human TR gene sequences. Using the TCRdist pipeline, a later analysis assigned CDR3 sequences along with most-parsimonious VDJ recombination scenarios. In a later analysis, each TCR beta chain was defined by its CDR3 amino acid sequence together with its V-gene family, and reads without a unique V-gene family were excluded. As a way to deal with suspected cross-contamination and a sequencing artifact, a later analysis dropped approximately 570 nucleotide sequences that were highly shared and had low generation probability. A later analysis calculated a clonal expansion index for each public chain from normalized within-repertoire ranks of inferred template counts. In a later analysis, generation probabilities were computed with a VDJ recombination model fitted to out-of-frame rearrangements, and the resulting probabilities were checked against IGoR. Hypergeometric tests were used in a later analysis to score TCR-TCR, TCR-HLA and TCR-CMV co-occurrence, with a repertoire-size bias correction applied to the TCR pairs. False discovery rates were estimated in a later analysis by permuting HLA or CMV assignments 20 times. A later analysis grouped co-occurring TCRs with DBSCAN, adding TCRdist sequence similarity when clustering within HLA-allele-positive subsets. For co-occurrence clustering, repertoires with fewer than 30,000 or more than 120,000 public chains were excluded, along with a handful of repertoires with anomalous nucleotide sharing. TCRdb's version of the immuneACCESS table is confined to in-frame rearrangements and falls short of the full clone set. An unresolved V gene accounts for under half of the shortfall where checked; the remainder is of unknown origin. V, J and clone size reflect that table, while D and trimming were determined from the DNA. The sample profile shows more than 95,000 clones; approximately 77% of them were found once. The top ten hold roughly 1.8% of the sample.

The CDR3, cysteine through phenylalanine, is 15 amino acids long. The entry retains the CDR3 DNA only, 45 bases that are in frame from base 1. For this chain, trimming is 4 bases at the V end and 3 bases at the J end, and the number of junction bases without a gene match is 10. Taken from the germline V gene, the CDR1 and CDR2 loops are SGHRS and YFSETQ. In total, approximately 700 healthy bone marrow donors made up the cohort. At the time of sampling, every cohort member was nominally healthy, though immune exposures that went unrecorded were likely present. The donor tested CMV seronegative, placing the donor among the approximately 360 seronegative members of the cohort. Each donor provided a peripheral blood sample, and peripheral blood mononuclear cells were used for TCR beta sequencing. The Qiagen DNeasy Blood Extraction Kit was used to extract genomic DNA from the blood cell samples.

The sequence links TRBV5-1 to TRBJ2-7, with TRBD2 identical over 7 junction bases. Input material: PBMCs. This TCR was sampled from a man aged 18 to 30 in good health and CMV-seronegative. In nucleotides, the sequence is TGCGCCAGCAGCGCGGGGGATTTGACACTCTACGAGCAGTACTTC. Its protein is CASSAGDLTLYEQYF.